This T cell receptor beta chain was found in a study of PD-L1 blockade in urothelial cancer. Study context: Analysis of blood occurred 3 weeks (second dose) and 6 weeks after treatment start.

The protocol was immunoSEQ multiplex PCR, while the TCRdb copy is restricted to in-frame clones and leaves out a portion. The repertoire holds 40,000 to 55,000 clones, with about 80% as singletons. Germline CDR1 is WNHNN and CDR2 is SYGVQD (reference sequence). The length of the CDR3 is 16 residues. V shed 10 bases, J shed 15 bases, and the junction held 20 bases outside the gene matches. The TCR was taken from a middle-aged man with urothelial cancer. Source: PBMCs, taken around atezolizumab (anti-PD-L1) treatment. The rearrangement uses TRBV10-1 and TRBJ2-1, with 14 bases that match TRBD2. CDR3 residues: CATKPPRTSGRSLGFF. The CDR3 coding sequence is TGCGCCACCAAACCCCCAAGGACTAGCGGGAGGTCCCTCGGGTTCTTC.